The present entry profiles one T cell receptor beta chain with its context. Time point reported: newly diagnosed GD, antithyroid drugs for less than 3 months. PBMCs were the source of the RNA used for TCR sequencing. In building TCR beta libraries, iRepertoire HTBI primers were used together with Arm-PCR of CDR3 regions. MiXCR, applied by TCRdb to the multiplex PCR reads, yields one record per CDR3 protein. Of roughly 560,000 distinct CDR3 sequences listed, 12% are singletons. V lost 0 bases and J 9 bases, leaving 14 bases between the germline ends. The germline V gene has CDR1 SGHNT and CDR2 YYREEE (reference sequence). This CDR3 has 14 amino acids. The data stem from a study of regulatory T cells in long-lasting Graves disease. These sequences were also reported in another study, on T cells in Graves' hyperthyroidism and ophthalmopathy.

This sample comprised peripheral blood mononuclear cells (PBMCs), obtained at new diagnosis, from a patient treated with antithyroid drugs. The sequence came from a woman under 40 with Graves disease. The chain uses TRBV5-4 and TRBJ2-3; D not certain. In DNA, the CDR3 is TGTGCCAGCAGCTTGGACCGGTCCAGAGGCACGCAGTATTTT. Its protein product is CASSLDRSRGTQYF. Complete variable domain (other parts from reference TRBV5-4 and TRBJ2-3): ETGVTQSPTHLIKTRGQQVTLRCSSQSGHNTVSWYQQALGQGPQFIFQYYREEENGRGNFPPRFSGLQFPNYSSELNVNALELDDSALYLCASSLDRSRGTQYFGPGTRLTVL.